Presented here are 10 T cell receptor beta chains from one specimen sequenced in a study of T cell responses to AZD1222 COVID-19 vaccine. Sequenced by immunoSEQ multiplex PCR; TCRdb stores in-frame clones only, minus some. Among roughly 140,000 clones listed, under 95% were seen once. The starting material was peripheral blood, obtained on day 0 of AZD1222 vaccination. The receptors here all came from an adult in good health.

The rearrangement uses TRBV6-2 or TRBV6-3 and TRBJ2-3, with D perhaps being TRBD1 or TRBD2 (5 bases each). Germline V gene data show CDR1 as MNHEY and CDR2 as SVGEGT. This CDR3 region has 17 residues. V was trimmed by 5 bases and J by 0 bases, leaving 18 bases between them. The CDR3 bases are TGTGCCAGCAGTCCGTCGGGACCTTCCGTCAGCACAGATACGCAGTATTTT. This translates into CASSPSGPSVSTDTQYF.

The chain combines TRBV5-1 with TRBJ2-3; 12 bases line up with TRBD2. The CDR3 covers 16 residues. Germline V gene sequence: CDR1 SGHRS, CDR2 YFSETQ. V lost 4 bases and J lost 4; bases outside the gene matches: 7. CDR3 coding DNA: TGCGCCAGCAGCGCCCAACTAGCGGGAGGTCCAGATACGCAGTATTTT. Translated, it gives CASSAQLAGGPDTQYF.

The chain joins TRBV15 to TRBJ2-3; D call uncertain. The CDR3 is 15 amino acids. CDR1 and CDR2 from the germline V gene are LNHNV and YYDKDF (reference sequence). With 1 base removed from V and 6 bases from J, the gap between germline ends came to 14 bases. The CDR3 loop reads CATSRGRTPEDTQYF. Written as DNA, the CDR3 is TGTGCCACCAGCAGAGGAAGAACTCCTGAGGATACGCAGTATTTT.

The chain links TRBV7-9 to TRBJ1-2, with 8 bases matching TRBD1. J lost 4 bases, V lost 5 bases, and 12 bases had no gene match. Germline CDR1 is SEHNR and CDR2 is FQNEAQ (reference sequence). The CDR3 has 16 residues. In DNA form, the CDR3 reads TGTGCCAGCAGCCCGGGACAGGCGATCGTTAGCTATGGCTACACCTTC. The encoded protein is CASSPGQAIVSYGYTF.

This chain uses TRBV7-8 with TRBJ1-1; D is undetermined. V was pared by 0 bases and J by 0 bases, with 2 bases between. The germline CDR1 and CDR2 sequences are SGHVS and FQNEAQ. This CDR3 is built from 13 residues. The CDR3 nucleotides read TGTGCCAGCAGCTTAGCAATGAACACTGAAGCTTTCTTT. The encoded protein is CASSLAMNTEAFF. The full variable domain, rest sourced from reference TRBV7-8 and TRBJ1-1, is GAGVSQSPRYKVAKRGQDVALRCDPISGHVSLFWYQQALGQGPEFLTYFQNEAQLDKSGLPSDRFFAERPEGSVSTLKIQRTQQEDSAVYLCASSLAMNTEAFFGQGTRLTVV.

The V gene is TRBV30, the J gene TRBJ1-5, with a weak D call TRBD1 (6 bases). From germline, CDR1 is GTSNPN and CDR2 SVGIG (reference sequence). The V and J ends lost 5 bases and 8 bases respectively, with 19 bases between them. This CDR3 has 14 residues. CDR3 sequence: CAWALGGRTEPQHF. The CDR3 coding sequence is TGTGCCTGGGCTCTCGGGGGGCGCACGGAGCCCCAGCATTTT.

This clone showed up just a few times. This chain uses TRBV14 with TRBJ1-6; possibly TRBD1 for D (6 bases). The V end was cut by 4 bases, the J end by 0 bases, with 16 bases between. The germline CDR1 and CDR2 sequences are SGHDN and FVKESK. The CDR3 runs 18 residues. CDR3: CASSLGLGGGSYNSPLHF. CDR3 in DNA: TGTGCCAGCAGCCTCGGCCTGGGAGGGGGCTCCTATAATTCACCCCTCCACTTT.

This clone was seen only a few times. The V call is TRBV6-4, the J call TRBJ2-3, with 7 bases lining up with TRBD2. CDR3 size: 15 residues. Germline CDR1 is MRHNA and CDR2 is SNTAGT. The J segment lost 5 bases and the V segment lost 3 bases, leaving 8 bases of the junction unmatched. The CDR3 loop reads CASSDGGGPLDTQYF. Here the CDR3 DNA reads TGTGCCAGCAGTGATGGGGGAGGGCCCCTAGATACGCAGTATTTT.

The chain combines TRBV18 with TRBJ2-1, with unresolved D. The CDR3 covers 12 residues. Trimming took 4 bases from V and 8 from J, leaving 9 bases between them. Per germline, CDR1 KGHSH and CDR2 LQKENI. The CDR3 sequence is CASSLGSHEQFF. The DNA for the CDR3 is TGTGCCAGCTCACTAGGGTCCCATGAGCAGTTCTTC.

The chain couples TRBV19 to TRBJ1-1; possibly TRBD1 for D (5 bases). V was clipped by 7 bases and J by 5 bases, with 17 bases between them. CDR1 is LNHDA, CDR2 SQIVND, per germline (reference sequence). The CDR3 loop spans 14 amino acids. In DNA form, the CDR3 reads TGTGCCAGTAAGGGTTCAGGGAGGGTAACTGAAGCTTTCTTT. Amino acid sequence: CASKGSGRVTEAFF. The full variable domain, in which reference TRBV19 and TRBJ1-1 provide the parts outside the CDR3, is DGGITQSPKYLFRKEGQNVTLSCEQNLNHDAMYWYRQDPGQGLRLIYYSQIVNDFQKGDIAEGYSVSREKKESFPLTVTSAQKNPTAFYLCASKGSGRVTEAFFGQGTRLTVV.